One and the same sample provided the 16 T cell receptor beta chains below, sequenced in a study of PD-1 blockade in classical Hodgkin lymphoma. Each patient's relapse followed autologous stem cell transplantation, and brentuximab vedotin exposure varied. Clones were read by immunoSEQ multiplex PCR, and TCRdb kept only the in-frame ones, dropping some. The sample yields approximately 12,000 clones, about 82% seen once. This specimen was peripheral blood mononuclear cells (PBMCs), taken at baseline. The receptors derive from a human donor with classical Hodgkin lymphoma.

This clone occurred a few times. This sequence joins TRBV5-5 and TRBJ2-3; the D is unclear. In germline, CDR1 is SGHKS, CDR2 YYEKEE (reference sequence). V was pared by 1 base and J by 1 base, with 7 bases between. This CDR3 has 14 amino acids. This chain's CDR3 is CASSLYHRTDTQYF. The CDR3 DNA sequence: TGTGCCAGCAGCTTGTATCACCGCACAGATACGCAGTATTTT.

This clone was observed a few times. The CDR3 DNA follows: TGCGCCAGCAGCTTGGCCCCAGGGAACACTGAAGCTTTCTTT. It encodes CASSLAPGNTEAFF. This chain uses TRBV5-1 with TRBJ1-1, with D uncertain. This CDR3 contains 14 residues. Germline-derived CDR1 and CDR2 are SGHRS and YFSETQ. Trimming took off 0 bases at V and 1 base at J, with 7 bases between the two ends.

The CDR3 sequence is CASSASINYGYTF. The CDR3 DNA reads TGTGCCAGCAGTGCGTCCATAAACTATGGCTACACCTTC. The chain joins TRBV28 to TRBJ1-2; D call uncertain. The CDR3 contains 13 residues. The germline V gene has CDR1 MDHEN and CDR2 SYDVKM. V shed 5 bases and J shed 2 bases, with 9 bases lying between them.

CDR3 protein: CASSSGTAYEQYF. As DNA, the CDR3 is TGTGCCAGCTCATCTGGGACAGCCTACGAGCAGTACTTC. The chain joins TRBV18 to TRBJ2-7, with TRBD1 identical over 7 bases. Germline lookup yields CDR1 KGHSH and CDR2 LQKENI. The ends lost 5 bases at V and 2 bases at J; junction bases unmatched: 3. The CDR3 sequence is 13 residues long.

The rearrangement joins TRBV7-2 to TRBJ1-2, with 9 nucleotides matching TRBD1. The CDR3 covers 15 residues. V gave up 2 bases and J gave up 8 bases; unmatched junction bases: 9. In germline, CDR1 is SGHTA, CDR2 FQGNSA. CDR3 bases: TGTGCCAGCAGCTTACCGATACAGGGGGCGGCGGGCTACACCTTC. Protein sequence: CASSLPIQGAAGYTF.

The genes are TRBV7-2 and TRBJ2-3; perhaps TRBD2 as D (6 bases). CDR1 and CDR2 (germline): SGHTA, FQGNSA. V dropped 1 base and J dropped 4 bases, with 12 bases sitting between them. The CDR3 is 15 amino acids. The DNA for the CDR3 is TGTGCCAGCAGCTTAGGCGGGGCCAAGTCAGATACGCAGTATTTT. This translates into CASSLGGAKSDTQYF.

The V gene is TRBV18, the J gene TRBJ1-2; D is uncertain. CDR1 is KGHSH and CDR2 is LQKENI in the germline V gene. Deletions cut 3 bases from V and 2 bases from J, with 4 bases between. The CDR3 has 12 amino acids. CDR3 in amino acids: CASSPGNYGYTF. DNA for the CDR3: TGTGCCAGCTCACCGGGGAACTATGGCTACACCTTC.

V usage is TRBV6-1 and J usage is TRBJ1-1, with a possible D match to TRBD1 (5 bases). Germline V gives CDR1 MNHNS, CDR2 SASEGT. The CDR3 spans 13 residues. Trimming took 8 bases from V and 2 from J, leaving 12 bases between them. The CDR3 region is CASGRGGNTEAFF. CDR3 in DNA: TGTGCCAGCGGGCGGGGGGGAAACACTGAAGCTTTCTTT.

The chain employs TRBV7-9 and TRBJ2-3, with D possibly being TRBD1 (6 bases). Per the germline V gene, CDR1 is SEHNR and CDR2 is FQNEAQ (reference sequence). The CDR3 extends over 15 amino acids. Trimming pared 4 bases from V and 2 bases from J, leaving 13 bases between. This CDR3 is CASSSKQGFTDTQYF. CDR3 nucleotides: TGTGCCAGCAGCTCAAAACAGGGATTCACAGATACGCAGTATTTT. The full variable domain, with the rest looked up from reference TRBV7-9 and TRBJ2-3, is DTGVSQNPRHKITKRGQNVTFRCDPISEHNRLYWYRQTLGQGPEFLTYFQNEAQLEKSRLLSDRFSAERPKGSFSTLEIQRTEQGDSAMYLCASSSKQGFTDTQYFGPGTRLTVL.

The rearrangement links TRBV6-5 to TRBJ2-7; no definite D call. Deletions cut 2 bases from V and 2 bases from J, with 10 bases between. This CDR3 spans 14 amino acids. Germline CDR1 is MNHEY and CDR2 is SVGAGI. This chain's CDR3 is CASSYLGLPYEQYF. CDR3 nucleotide sequence: TGTGCCAGCAGTTACCTGGGGTTACCCTACGAGCAGTACTTC.

In nucleotides, the CDR3 is TGTGCCAGCACCACGGGACCCTTTCGCGAGCAGTACTTC. Protein: CASTTGPFREQYF. The rearrangement uses TRBV5-6 and TRBJ2-7; D is tentatively TRBD1 or TRBD2 (5 bases each). Germline CDR1 SGHDT, CDR2 YYEEEE. Trimming stripped 6 bases from V and 6 bases from J, with 16 bases between. This CDR3 region has 13 residues.

This clone was seen just once. This chain links TRBV27 with TRBJ2-5; D tentatively fits TRBD1 or TRBD2 (5 bases each). Trimming pared 4 bases from V and 6 bases from J, leaving 9 bases between. The CDR3 spans 12 residues. Germline CDR1 MNHEY, CDR2 SMNVEV (reference sequence). CDR3 sequence reads: CASSSQGQTQYF. The CDR3 region has the DNA TGTGCCAGCAGTTCCCAGGGACAGACCCAGTACTTC.

The chain recombines TRBV23-1 with TRBJ1-5, with D possibly being TRBD1 (5 bases). TRBV23-1 has ORF status, its function being uncertain. With 2 bases removed from V and 2 bases from J, the gap between germline ends came to 19 bases. The CDR3 is 18 amino acids. CDR3: CASSQLDIAREGNQPQHF. In DNA form, the CDR3 reads TGCGCCAGCAGTCAACTTGACATTGCCAGGGAAGGCAATCAGCCCCAGCATTTT.

This clone was picked up one time. This sequence joins TRBV7-8 and TRBJ2-2; perhaps TRBD2 as D (6 bases). The germline V gene encodes CDR1 SGHVS and CDR2 FQNEAQ. This CDR3 is built from 15 residues. The ends were cut back, 4 bases at V and 4 bases at J, with 13 bases in the middle. This chain's CDR3 is CASSYFGGGTGELFF. CDR3 nucleotides: TGTGCCAGCAGCTACTTCGGGGGAGGCACCGGGGAGCTGTTTTTT.

The chain recombines TRBV7-9 with TRBJ1-6; no clear D. Germline CDR1 and CDR2: SEHNR and FQNEAQ (reference sequence). V gave up 5 bases and J gave up 7 bases, with 18 bases separating them. There are 16 residues in the CDR3. The CDR3 sequence is CASSPLDLGENSPLHF. As DNA, the CDR3 is TGTGCCAGCAGCCCACTAGACTTGGGAGAGAATTCACCCCTCCACTTT.

The chain is built from TRBV7-8 and TRBJ2-1; D not resolved. From germline, CDR1 is SGHVS and CDR2 FQNEAQ. V was pared by 1 base and J by 8 bases, with 3 bases between. This CDR3 is 11 amino acids long. The CDR3 coding sequence is TGTGCCAGCAGCTTAGATTATGAGCAGTTCTTC. Translated: CASSLDYEQFF.